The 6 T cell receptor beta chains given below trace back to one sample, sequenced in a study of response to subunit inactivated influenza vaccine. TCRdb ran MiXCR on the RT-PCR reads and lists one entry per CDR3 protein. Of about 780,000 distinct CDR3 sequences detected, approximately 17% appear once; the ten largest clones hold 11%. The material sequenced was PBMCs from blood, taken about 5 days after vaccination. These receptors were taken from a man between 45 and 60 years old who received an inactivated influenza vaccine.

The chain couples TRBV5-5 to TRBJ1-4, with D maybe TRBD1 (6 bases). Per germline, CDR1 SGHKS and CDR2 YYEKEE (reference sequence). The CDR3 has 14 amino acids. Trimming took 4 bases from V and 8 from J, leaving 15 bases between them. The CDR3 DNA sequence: TGTGCCAGCAGCGATCGTTCGGGACAAGAAAAACTGTTTTTT. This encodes CASSDRSGQEKLFF.

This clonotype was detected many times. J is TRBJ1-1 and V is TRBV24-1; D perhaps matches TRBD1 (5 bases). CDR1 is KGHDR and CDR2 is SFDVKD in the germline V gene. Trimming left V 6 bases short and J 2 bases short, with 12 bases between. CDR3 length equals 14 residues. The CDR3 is CATSRDGTNTEAFF. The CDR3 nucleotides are TGTGCCACCAGTAGGGACGGAACCAACACTGAAGCTTTCTTT.

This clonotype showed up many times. The CDR3 nucleotides read TGTGCCAGCAGGGGGACTAGGGGGAGCTCCCCCACAGATACGCAGTATTTT. This codes for CASRGTRGSSPTDTQYF. The chain links TRBV12-3 or TRBV12-4 to TRBJ2-3, with TRBD2 identical over 8 bases. CDR3 size: 17 residues. V lost 6 bases, J lost 2 bases, and 13 bases stayed unmatched.

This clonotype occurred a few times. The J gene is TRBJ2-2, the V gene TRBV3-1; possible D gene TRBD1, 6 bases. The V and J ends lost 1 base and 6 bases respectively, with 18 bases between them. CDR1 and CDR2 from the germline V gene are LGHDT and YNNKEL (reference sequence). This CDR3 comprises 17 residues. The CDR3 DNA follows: TGTGCCAGCAGCCAAGCCCCCTTGGCAGGGGCGGCCGGGGAGCTGTTTTTT. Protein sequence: CASSQAPLAGAAGELFF.

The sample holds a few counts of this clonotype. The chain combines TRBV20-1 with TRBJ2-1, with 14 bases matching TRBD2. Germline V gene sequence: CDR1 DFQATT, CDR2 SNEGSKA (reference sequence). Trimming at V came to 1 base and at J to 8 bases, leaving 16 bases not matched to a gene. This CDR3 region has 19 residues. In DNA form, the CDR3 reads TGCAGTGCTAGAGCCCGGCCGGGACTAGCGGGGGAAGACGTCCATGAGCAGTTCTTC. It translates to CSARARPGLAGEDVHEQFF.

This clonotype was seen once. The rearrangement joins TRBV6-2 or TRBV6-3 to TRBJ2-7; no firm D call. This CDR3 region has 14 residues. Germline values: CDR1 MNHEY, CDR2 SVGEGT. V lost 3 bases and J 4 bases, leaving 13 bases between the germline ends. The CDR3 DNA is TGTGCCAGCAGTTATAGAGTCAGAGATTACGAGCAGTACTTC. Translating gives CASSYRVRDYEQYF.